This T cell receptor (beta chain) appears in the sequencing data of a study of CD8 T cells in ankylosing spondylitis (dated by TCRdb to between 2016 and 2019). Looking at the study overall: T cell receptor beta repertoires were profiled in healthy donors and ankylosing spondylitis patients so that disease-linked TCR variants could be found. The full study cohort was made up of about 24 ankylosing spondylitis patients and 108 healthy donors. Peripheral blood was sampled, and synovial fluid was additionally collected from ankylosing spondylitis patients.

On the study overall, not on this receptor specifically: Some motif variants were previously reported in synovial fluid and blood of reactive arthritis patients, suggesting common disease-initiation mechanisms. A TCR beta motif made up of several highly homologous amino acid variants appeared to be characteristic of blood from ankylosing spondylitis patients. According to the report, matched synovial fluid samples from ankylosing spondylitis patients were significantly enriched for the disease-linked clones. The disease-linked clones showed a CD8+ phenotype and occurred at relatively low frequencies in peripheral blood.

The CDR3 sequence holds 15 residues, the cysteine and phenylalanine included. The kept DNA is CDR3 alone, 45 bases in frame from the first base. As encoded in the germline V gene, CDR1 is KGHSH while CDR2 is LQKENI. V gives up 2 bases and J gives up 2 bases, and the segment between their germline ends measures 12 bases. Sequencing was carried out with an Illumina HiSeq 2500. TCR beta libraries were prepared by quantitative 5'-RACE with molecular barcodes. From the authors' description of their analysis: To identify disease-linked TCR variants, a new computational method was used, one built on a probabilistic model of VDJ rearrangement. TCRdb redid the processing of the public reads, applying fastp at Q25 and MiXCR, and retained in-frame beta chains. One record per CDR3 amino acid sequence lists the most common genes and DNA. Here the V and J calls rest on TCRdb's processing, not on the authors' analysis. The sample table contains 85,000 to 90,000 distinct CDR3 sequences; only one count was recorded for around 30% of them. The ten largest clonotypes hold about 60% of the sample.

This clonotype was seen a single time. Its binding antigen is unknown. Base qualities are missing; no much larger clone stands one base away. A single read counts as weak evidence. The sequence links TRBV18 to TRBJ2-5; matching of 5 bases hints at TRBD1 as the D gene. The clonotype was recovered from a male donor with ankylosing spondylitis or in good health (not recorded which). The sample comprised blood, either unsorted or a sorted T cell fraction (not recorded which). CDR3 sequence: CASSPFARDQETQYF. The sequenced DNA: TGTGCCAGCTCACCATTCGCCAGGGATCAAGAGACCCAGTACTTC.